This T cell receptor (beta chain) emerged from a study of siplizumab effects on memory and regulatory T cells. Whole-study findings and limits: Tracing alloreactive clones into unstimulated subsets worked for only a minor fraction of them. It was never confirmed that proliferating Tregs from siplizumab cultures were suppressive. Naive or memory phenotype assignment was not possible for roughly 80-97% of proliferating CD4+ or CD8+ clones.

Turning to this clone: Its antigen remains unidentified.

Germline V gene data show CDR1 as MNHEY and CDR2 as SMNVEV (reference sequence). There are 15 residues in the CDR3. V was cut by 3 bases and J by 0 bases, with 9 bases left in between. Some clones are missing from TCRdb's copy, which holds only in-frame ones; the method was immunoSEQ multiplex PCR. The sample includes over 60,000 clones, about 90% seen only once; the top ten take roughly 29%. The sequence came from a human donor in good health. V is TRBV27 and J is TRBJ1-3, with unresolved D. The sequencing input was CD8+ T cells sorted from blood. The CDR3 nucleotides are TGTGCCAGCAGTTTCTCTCAATCCTCTGGAAACACCATATATTTT. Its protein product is CASSFSQSSGNTIYF.